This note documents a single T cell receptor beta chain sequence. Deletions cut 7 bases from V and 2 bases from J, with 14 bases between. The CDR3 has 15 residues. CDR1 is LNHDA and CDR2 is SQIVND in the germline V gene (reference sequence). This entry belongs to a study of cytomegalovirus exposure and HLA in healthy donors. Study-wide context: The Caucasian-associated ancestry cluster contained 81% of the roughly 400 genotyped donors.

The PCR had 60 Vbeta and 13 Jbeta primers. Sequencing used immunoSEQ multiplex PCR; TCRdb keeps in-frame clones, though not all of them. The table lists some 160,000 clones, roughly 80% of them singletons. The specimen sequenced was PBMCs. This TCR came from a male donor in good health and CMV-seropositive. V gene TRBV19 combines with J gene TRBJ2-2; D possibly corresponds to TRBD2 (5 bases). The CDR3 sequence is CASTLFAGNTGELFF. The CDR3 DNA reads TGTGCCAGTACCCTCTTCGCGGGCAACACCGGGGAGCTGTTTTTT.